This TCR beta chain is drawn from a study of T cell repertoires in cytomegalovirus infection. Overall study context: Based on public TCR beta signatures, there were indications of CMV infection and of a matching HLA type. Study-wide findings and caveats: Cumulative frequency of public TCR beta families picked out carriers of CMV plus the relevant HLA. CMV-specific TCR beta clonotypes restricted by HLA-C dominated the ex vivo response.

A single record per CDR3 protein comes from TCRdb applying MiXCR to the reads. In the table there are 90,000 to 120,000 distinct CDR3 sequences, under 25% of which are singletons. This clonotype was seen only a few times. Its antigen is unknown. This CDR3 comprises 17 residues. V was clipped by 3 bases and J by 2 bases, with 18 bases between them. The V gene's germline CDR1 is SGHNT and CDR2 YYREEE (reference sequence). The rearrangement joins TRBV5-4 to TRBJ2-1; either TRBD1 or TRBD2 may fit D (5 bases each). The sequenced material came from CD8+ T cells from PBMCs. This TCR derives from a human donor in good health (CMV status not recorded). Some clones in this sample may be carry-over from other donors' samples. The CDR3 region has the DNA TGTGCCAGCAGCTCGAGACCCGGGACCCTCACCTACAATGAGCAGTTCTTC. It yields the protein CASSSRPGTLTYNEQFF. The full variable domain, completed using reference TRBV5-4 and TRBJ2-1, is ETGVTQSPTHLIKTRGQQVTLRCSSQSGHNTVSWYQQALGQGPQFIFQYYREEENGRGNFPPRFSGLQFPNYSSELNVNALELDDSALYLCASSSRPGTLTYNEQFFGPGTRLTVL.